This record covers a single TCR beta chain. These data originate in a study of blood T cell repertoires in COVID-19. As handled by the study authors: Reference gene primers were amplified, and this amplification served to estimate nucleated cell counts. Some clones are missing from TCRdb's copy, which holds only in-frame ones; the method was immunoSEQ multiplex PCR. V and J calls and clone size are copied from that table; D and trimming were computed from the DNA. The table includes some 150,000 clones, under 90% detected once. Source material: peripheral blood. The TCR was taken from a woman of 80 years or more in a cohort sampled during active or convalescent COVID-19.

Written as DNA, the CDR3 is TGTGCCAGCAGCAAATTAGGGGGCCTGAACACTGAAGCTTTCTTT. Translated: CASSKLGGLNTEAFF. The chain recombines TRBV7-2 with TRBJ1-1; 7 bases align to TRBD1. Losses at the gene ends were 5 bases for V and 0 bases for J; bases not matched to a gene: 6. Germline loops: CDR1 SGHTA, CDR2 FQGNSA. The CDR3 totals 15 residues. Full variable domain (rest looked up from reference TRBV7-2 and TRBJ1-1): GAGVSQSPSNKVTEKGKDVELRCDPISGHTALYWYRQSLGQGLEFLIYFQGNSAPDKSGLPSDRFSAERTGGSVSTLTIQRTQQEDSAVYLCASSKLGGLNTEAFFGQGTRLTVV.